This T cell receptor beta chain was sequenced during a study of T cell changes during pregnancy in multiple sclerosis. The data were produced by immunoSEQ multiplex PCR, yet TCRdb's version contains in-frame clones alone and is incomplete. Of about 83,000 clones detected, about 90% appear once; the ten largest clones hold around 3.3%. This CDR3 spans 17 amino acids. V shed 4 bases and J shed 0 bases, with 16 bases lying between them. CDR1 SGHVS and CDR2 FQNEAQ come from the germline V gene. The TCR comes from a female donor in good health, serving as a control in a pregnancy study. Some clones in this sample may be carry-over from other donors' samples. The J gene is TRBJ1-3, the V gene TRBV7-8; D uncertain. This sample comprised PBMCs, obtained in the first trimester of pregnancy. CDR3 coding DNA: TGTGCCAGCAGCTCGGGAGAGGGCAGCTACTCTGGAAACACCATATATTTT. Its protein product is CASSSGEGSYSGNTIYF.